The following is a TCR beta chain sequence with its context. Its target is not known. The data stem from a study of vaccination and CD4 T cells after COVID-19. The Oncomine TCR Beta short-read assay generated sequence data from the DNA of cultured CD4+ T cells. Genomic DNA was taken out of cultured CD4+ T cells by extraction. In TCRdb, the PCR reads were re-called with MiXCR into one record per CDR3 protein. The table records 13,000 or so distinct CDR3 sequences, approximately 51% of them present only once. The treatment: roughly 11-day PBMC culture with coronavirus spike peptide pools or control peptides (ViraFEST assay). Before TCRs were sequenced, ViraFEST expanded antigen-specific T cells with peptide pools. Study conclusions and caveats: Early post-infection timepoints were missing, and relatively few convalescent patients were studied. The median number of SARS-CoV-2-reactive clonotypes increased from roughly 19 to 38, a change that did not reach significance.

The CDR3 contains 14 residues. Germline CDR1 is MDHEN and CDR2 is SYDVKM. With V trimmed by 4 bases and J by 4 bases, 3 bases remained unmatched. V gene TRBV28 combines with J gene TRBJ1-5; 8 bases align to TRBD1. The material sequenced was CD4+ T cells from blood, cultured in vitro. The source of this sequence is a human donor who had recovered from COVID-19. The CDR3: CASSSGQENQPQHF. The DNA of the CDR3 is TGTGCCAGCAGTTCGGGACAGGAAAATCAGCCCCAGCATTTT.